The 31 T cell receptor beta chains below come from one sample, sequenced in a study of blood T cells in healthy people across ages. With a J-beta primer mix and a sample-barcoded 5' primer, a second PCR ran about 7 to 11 cycles. TCRdb passed the 5' RACE reads through MiXCR, listing each CDR3 protein once. The sample has over 550,000 distinct CDR3 sequences; about 30% are singletons. The sample comprised blood. The receptors originated from a woman of 80 years or more in good health.

The V gene is TRBV19, the J gene TRBJ2-5, with 9 bases identical to TRBD1. Germline V gene lookup returns CDR1 LNHDA and CDR2 SQIVND (reference sequence). V gave up 4 bases and J gave up 5 bases; unmatched junction bases: 8. CDR3 size: 15 residues. CDR3 sequence (DNA): TGTGCCAGTAGTACCCGGACAGGGGAGACGGAGACCCAGTACTTC. The encoded protein is CASSTRTGETETQYF.

This clonotype was detected ten times or more. The rearrangement uses TRBV7-2 and TRBJ1-5, with a tentative D call TRBD1 (6 bases). Germline assignment: CDR1 SGHTA and CDR2 FQGNSA. CDR3 length: 13 residues. V lost 4 bases and J 7 bases, leaving 11 bases between the germline ends. The CDR3 sequence: CASSYRANQPQHF. DNA of the CDR3: TGTGCCAGCAGCTACAGGGCCAACCAGCCCCAGCATTTT.

This clonotype was detected ten times or more. The gene calls are TRBV20-1 and TRBJ2-3; D gene ambiguous. CDR3 length: 12 amino acids. Trimming removed 4 bases from V and 4 bases from J, with 9 bases in between. From germline, CDR1 is DFQATT and CDR2 SNEGSKA (reference sequence). The DNA for the CDR3 is TGCAGTGCTATAGGTAGGCCAGATACGCAGTATTTT. Amino acid sequence: CSAIGRPDTQYF.

This clonotype was picked up many times. The V and J genes are TRBV20-1 and TRBJ2-3; D is possibly TRBD2 (7 bases). CDR1 is DFQATT, CDR2 SNEGSKA, per germline (reference sequence). Trimming removed 6 bases from V and 3 bases from J, with 19 bases in between. The CDR3 has 15 amino acids. The CDR3 bases are TGCAGTGCCGAGACAGGAATCGGGGGGACAGATACGCAGTATTTT. Translated: CSAETGIGGTDTQYF.

This rearrangement joins TRBV7-2 to TRBJ1-6; D is unclear. Looked up from germline, CDR1 is SGHTA and CDR2 is FQGNSA. Trimming stripped 3 bases from V and 4 bases from J, with 7 bases between. This CDR3 has 14 amino acids. The CDR3 DNA reads TGTGCCAGCAGCTTTGGGCGGTATAATTCACCCCTCCACTTT. It specifies CASSFGRYNSPLHF.

This clonotype was recorded a few times. V is TRBV7-7 and J is TRBJ1-1, with TRBD1 matching over 8 bases. Germline trimming cut 5 bases from V and 10 bases from J; bases unmatched to any gene: 9. The germline V gene has CDR1 SSHAT and CDR2 FNYEAQ (reference sequence). This CDR3 spans 13 amino acids. The CDR3 region has the DNA TGTGCCAGCAGCCCCACGGACAGGGCGGTAGCTTTCTTT. Encoded protein: CASSPTDRAVAFF.

V gene TRBV28 combines with J gene TRBJ1-1; maybe TRBD1 (6 bases). Trimming shortened V by 2 bases and J by 4 bases, and 14 bases separated the two germline ends. CDR3 length equals 15 residues. Germline V gene lookup returns CDR1 MDHEN and CDR2 SYDVKM. CDR3 amino acids: CASSLGGARATEAFF. Here the CDR3 DNA reads TGTGCCAGCAGTTTAGGGGGGGCGAGGGCCACTGAAGCTTTCTTT.

This clonotype was seen repeatedly, ten times or more. Being one base from a much bigger clone, this may be a read error. The V gene is TRBV20-1, the J gene TRBJ2-1, with no clear D. The CDR3 length is 10 residues. Germline assignment: CDR1 DFQATT and CDR2 SNEGSKA (reference sequence). With 3 bases removed from V and 6 bases from J, the gap between germline ends came to 3 bases. CDR3 region: CSASCNEQFF. The CDR3 bases are TGCAGTGCTAGCTGCAATGAGCAGTTCTTC.

With respect to this clonotype: Being one base from a much bigger clone, this may be a read error. J is TRBJ2-3 and V is TRBV7-9, with unresolved D. The CDR3 sequence is 11 residues long. In germline, CDR1 is SEHNR, CDR2 FQNEAQ (reference sequence). CDR3: CAGSPIDTQYF. In DNA form, the CDR3 reads TGTGCCGGCAGCCCCATTGATACGCAGTATTTT. The full variable domain, completed using reference TRBV7-9 and TRBJ2-3, is DTGVSQNPRHKITKRGQNVTFRCDPISEHNRLYWYRQTLGQGPEFLTYFQNEAQLEKSRLLSDRFSAERPKGSFSTLEIQRTEQGDSAMYLCAGSPIDTQYFGPGTRLTVL.

Ten or more counts support this clonotype. The chain couples TRBV2 to TRBJ1-2, with a possible D match to TRBD1 (6 bases). Deletions cut 2 bases from V and 5 bases from J, with 9 bases between. The germline V gene encodes CDR1 SNHLY and CDR2 FYNNEI. The CDR3 extends over 13 amino acids. The CDR3: CASSEQGRYGYTF. In DNA form, the CDR3 reads TGTGCCAGCAGTGAACAGGGGAGGTATGGCTACACCTTC.

The sample holds many counts of this clonotype. The chain links TRBV6-6 to TRBJ2-3; D call uncertain. This CDR3 is 12 amino acids long. Between the trimmed V and J ends, which lost 5 bases and 4 bases, there was a span of 7 bases. Per the germline V gene, CDR1 is MNHNY and CDR2 is SVGAGI (reference sequence). The CDR3 reads CASSRNPDTQYF. The CDR3 coding sequence is TGTGCCAGCAGTCGAAACCCAGATACGCAGTATTTT.

As regards this clonotype: With a much larger clone just one base away, this may be a read error. J is TRBJ2-3 and V is TRBV12-3 or TRBV12-4; D may correspond to TRBD1 or TRBD2 (7 bases each). The V end was cut by 8 bases, the J end by 10 bases, with 25 bases between. The CDR3 consists of 15 residues. Written as DNA, the CDR3 is TGTGCCAGCGGCAGGGGGGGAGTAGCTATGGATGCGCAGTATTTT. Residues: CASGRGGVAMDAQYF.

The rearrangement uses TRBV28 and TRBJ1-5; the D gene is possibly TRBD1 (5 bases). Germline CDR1 reads MDHEN; CDR2 reads SYDVKM. CDR3 length: 15 amino acids. Trimming removed 6 bases from V and 1 base from J, with 13 bases in between. CDR3 nucleotides: TGTGCCAGCAGCCCCCCCTCAGGGAGCAATCAGCCCCAGCATTTT. This gives the protein CASSPPSGSNQPQHF.

CDR3 loop: CASSYSAGREQFF. The CDR3 region has the DNA TGTGCCAGCAGTTACTCGGCGGGTAGAGAGCAGTTCTTC. The chain couples TRBV6-6 to TRBJ2-1; TRBD2 is a possible D gene (5 bases). Trimming shortened V by 0 bases and J by 10 bases, and 10 bases separated the two germline ends. Germline V gene lookup returns CDR1 MNHNY and CDR2 SVGAGI (reference sequence). The CDR3 length is 13 residues.

The DNA of the CDR3 is TGTGCCAGCAGCCCCAGCCAGGTTACGCAGTATTTT. Protein sequence: CASSPSQVTQYF. V is TRBV12-3 or TRBV12-4 and J is TRBJ2-3; D not certain. The germline V and J ends were trimmed by 6 bases and 8 bases, with 12 bases remaining between them. This CDR3 contains 12 residues.

The chain couples TRBV15 to TRBJ2-2, with 8 nucleotides matching TRBD2. The length of the CDR3 is 16 residues. Germline V gene sequence: CDR1 LNHNV, CDR2 YYDKDF (reference sequence). J lost 4 bases, V lost 1 base, and 5 bases had no gene match. The CDR3 coding sequence is TGTGCCACCAGCAGAGTTACGGGGGGGCCCACCGGGGAGCTGTTTTTT. This translates into CATSRVTGGPTGELFF.

Ten or more counts support this clonotype. The gene calls are TRBV24-1 and TRBJ2-1, with a weak D call TRBD2 (6 bases). Trimming shortened V by 7 bases and J by 7 bases, and 19 bases separated the two germline ends. Germline lookup yields CDR1 KGHDR and CDR2 SFDVKD. The CDR3 sequence is 15 residues long. CDR3 amino acids: CATSPTRGSGNEQFF. The DNA for the CDR3 is TGTGCCACCAGCCCCACGCGGGGTAGTGGGAATGAGCAGTTCTTC.

This clonotype was counted many times. This chain joins TRBV12-3 or TRBV12-4 and TRBJ2-5; tentative D call: TRBD2 (6 bases). Trimming removed 3 bases from V and 4 bases from J, with 15 bases in between. The CDR3 contains 15 residues. The CDR3 coding sequence is TGTGCCAGCAGTTTGGGCGGGGCCGACAGAGAGACCCAGTACTTC. This gives the protein CASSLGGADRETQYF.

A remark on this clonotype: This sequence may be a read error, since a much larger clone differs from it by one base. The rearrangement uses TRBV28 and TRBJ2-5, with no clear D. Trimming took 6 bases from V and 1 from J, leaving 9 bases between them. This CDR3 spans 13 amino acids. Per germline, CDR1 MDHEN and CDR2 SYDVKM. CDR3 DNA: TGTGCCAGCAGGAAGGCAGTCCAAGAGACCCAGTACTTC. Translation: CASRKAVQETQYF.

This clonotype has only a few counts. The CDR3 here is CATSRAGPNTEAFF. In DNA, the CDR3 is TGTGCCACCAGCAGAGCGGGCCCTAACACTGAAGCTTTCTTT. The chain has TRBV15 and TRBJ1-1; unclear D gene. Between the trimmed V and J ends, which lost 1 base and 2 bases, there was a span of 8 bases. This CDR3 is 14 amino acids long. The germline V gene has CDR1 LNHNV and CDR2 YYDKDF (reference sequence).

This clonotype was found many times. The rearrangement links TRBV7-2 to TRBJ2-7, with D maybe TRBD2 (6 bases). The germline V gene has CDR1 SGHTA and CDR2 FQGNSA. V was clipped by 0 bases and J by 5 bases, with 20 bases between them. The CDR3 contains 17 residues. For the CDR3, the DNA is TGTGCCAGCAGCTTAGCGGGCCGGGGGAATAGGTACGACGAGCAGTACTTC. Translated, it gives CASSLAGRGNRYDEQYF.

A word on this clonotype: Just one base apart from a much larger clone, this may be a read error. CDR3 sequence reads: CPIRWGGSYNEQFF. The DNA for the CDR3 is TGTCCCATCAGATGGGGGGGCTCCTACAATGAGCAGTTCTTC. The chain couples TRBV10-3 to TRBJ2-1, with 7 bases matching TRBD2. The CDR3 extends over 14 amino acids. Per germline, CDR1 ENHRY and CDR2 SYGVKD.

The rearrangement uses TRBV2 and TRBJ1-2, with 12 bases aligning to TRBD1. Germline CDR1 SNHLY, CDR2 FYNNEI. The CDR3 runs 19 residues. The V gene end was trimmed by 1 base and the J gene end by 7 bases; junction bases not matched to a gene: 16. The CDR3, as DNA: TGTGCCAGCAGTGAAGGGGAAGGGACAGGGGGCGGATCTGATTTTGGCTACACCTTC. It translates to CASSEGEGTGGGSDFGYTF.

This rearrangement joins TRBV10-3 to TRBJ2-7; D is unclear. V dropped 5 bases and J dropped 3 bases, with 11 bases sitting between them. This CDR3 region has 13 residues. The germline CDR1 and CDR2 sequences are ENHRY and SYGVKD. The CDR3 reads CAISKEFGYEQYF. CDR3 in DNA: TGTGCCATCAGTAAGGAGTTCGGCTACGAGCAGTACTTC.

Points on this clonotype: A much larger clonotype is one base distant, so this may be a read error. Here the CDR3 DNA reads TGTGCCATCAGAGCGCGGGGGGACGGGGATGAGCGGTTCTTC. Protein product: CAIRARGDGDERFF. V and J are TRBV10-3 and TRBJ2-1; 8 nucleotides line up with TRBD2. Germline lookup yields CDR1 ENHRY and CDR2 SYGVKD. The CDR3 has 14 amino acids.

A single count supports this clonotype. The chain uses TRBV10-3 and TRBJ2-5; 11 bases map to TRBD2. The J call may be mistaken, given a closer DNA end match to TRBJ2-7. The CDR3 runs to 16 residues. CDR1 and CDR2 (germline): ENHRY, SYGVKD. In nucleotides, the CDR3 is TGTGCCATCAGGGCCCTAGCGGGGGGTTCGATCTACGAGCAGTACTTC. Residues: CAIRALAGGSIYEQYF.

About this clonotype itself: Since a much larger clone is just one base distant, this may be a read error. V usage is TRBV9 and J usage is TRBJ2-1, with D perhaps matching TRBD2 (7 bases). Trimming shortened V by 7 bases and J by 4 bases, and 21 bases separated the two germline ends. Germline V gene lookup returns CDR1 SGDLS and CDR2 YYNGEE. The CDR3 loop spans 16 amino acids. CDR3 amino acids: CASGALGGGIYNEQFF. DNA of the CDR3: TGTGCCAGCGGCGCTCTTGGGGGGGGCATTTACAATGAGCAGTTCTTC.

This clonotype has just a few counts. This chain joins TRBV5-1 and TRBJ1-1, with 8 positions matching TRBD1. The V gene's germline CDR1 is SGHRS and CDR2 YFSETQ. V lost 0 bases and J lost 5; bases outside the gene matches: 6. CDR3 size: 15 residues. CDR3 DNA sequence: TGCGCCAGCAGCTTGGGGGACAGGTGGGAGACTGAAGCTTTCTTT. This sequence encodes CASSLGDRWETEAFF.

The chain combines TRBV6-6 with TRBJ2-7; 8 nucleotides match TRBD2. J lost 7 bases, V lost 7 bases, and 15 bases had no gene match. This CDR3 contains 15 residues. Germline V gives CDR1 MNHNY, CDR2 SVGAGI (reference sequence). CDR3 sequence: CASTPGLENCNEQYF. CDR3 nucleotide sequence: TGTGCCAGCACCCCGGGACTAGAAAATTGCAATGAGCAGTACTTC.

Worth noting for this clonotype: A much larger clone is a single base away; this may be a read error. V usage is TRBV7-9 and J usage is TRBJ2-1, with 8 bases that match TRBD1. Germline V gene lookup returns CDR1 SEHNR and CDR2 FQNEAQ (reference sequence). Trimming took 0 bases from V and 11 from J; bases not matched to a gene: 9. This CDR3 is 15 amino acids long. The CDR3 here is CASSLAQGAKYKQFF. DNA of the CDR3: TGTGCCAGCAGCTTAGCCCAGGGGGCTAAGTATAAGCAGTTCTTC.

This chain links TRBV28 with TRBJ1-5, with a possible D match to TRBD1 (5 bases). Germline V gene sequence: CDR1 MDHEN, CDR2 SYDVKM. The length of the CDR3 is 14 residues. Trimming removed 9 bases at V and 4 bases at J, with 16 bases between. The CDR3, as DNA: TGTGCCAGTTGTTGGGGACCCGGTAATCAGCCCCAGCATTTT. Its translation is CASCWGPGNQPQHF.